Listed below are T cell receptor beta chains from one sample, sequenced in a study of beta chain features in type 1 diabetes. Measured with immunoSEQ multiplex PCR; TCRdb has only the in-frame clones, and not every one. The sample yields around 340,000 clones, about 20% seen once. Sequenced input: naive CD4+ T cells from blood. The source of these receptors is a woman in her late teens or twenties in good health. CDR3s include the opening cysteine and the closing phenylalanine or tryptophan. The D gene is left open where the match is weak. Rows may omit the clone size; those that give it use once, few, many or a size class.

size: NA
V: TRBV19
D: TRBD2
J: TRBJ2-5
CDR3: CATREGGETQYF
DNA: TGTGCCACCCGGGAGGGAGGAGAGACCCAGTACTTC

size: NA
V: TRBV25-1
D: TRBD2
J: TRBJ2-7
CDR3: CASSKTSGGAGDEQYF
DNA: TGTGCCAGCAGCAAAACTAGCGGGGGGGCCGGTGACGAGCAGTACTTC

size: few
V: TRBV4-1
D: NA
J: TRBJ2-7
CDR3: CASSRDRWSSYEQYF
DNA: TGCGCCAGCAGCCGCGATCGGTGGAGCTCCTACGAGCAGTACTTC

size: NA
V: TRBV10-3
D: TRBD2
J: TRBJ2-7
CDR3: CAISESVRLAGPFF
DNA: TGTGCCATCAGTGAGTCGGTAAGGCTAGCGGGACCGTTCTTC

size: NA
V: TRBV7-8
D: NA
J: TRBJ1-6
CDR3: CASSAAMVHSPLHF
DNA: TGTGCCAGCAGCGCAGCGATGGTTCATTCACCCCTCCACTTT

size: NA
V: TRBV4-2
D: TRBD1
J: TRBJ1-1
CDR3: CASSRLGTGYTEAFF
DNA: TGTGCCAGCAGCCGGCTCGGGACAGGCTACACTGAAGCTTTCTTT

size: NA
V: TRBV19
D: TRBD1
J: TRBJ2-1
CDR3: CASRAAGQGKNEQFF
DNA: TGTGCCAGCCGCGCCGCGGGACAGGGGAAGAATGAGCAGTTCTTC

size: few
V: TRBV29-1
D: TRBD1
J: TRBJ2-1
CDR3: CSGSQGNEQFF
DNA: TGCAGCGGTTCACAGGGGAATGAGCAGTTCTTC

size: few
V: TRBV11-3
D: TRBD2
J: TRBJ2-1
CDR3: CASSLNGGGDNEQFF
DNA: TGTGCCAGCAGCTTAAACGGCGGGGGGGACAATGAGCAGTTCTTC

size: NA
V: TRBV18
D: NA
J: TRBJ2-5
CDR3: CASSPKGHSQETQYF
DNA: TGTGCCAGCTCACCGAAAGGCCACAGTCAAGAGACCCAGTACTTC

size: NA
V: TRBV18
D: TRBD2
J: TRBJ2-7
CDR3: CASSSSGRAYEQYF
DNA: TGTGCCAGCTCGTCTAGCGGGAGGGCCTACGAGCAGTACTTC

size: NA
V: TRBV19
D: NA
J: TRBJ1-2
CDR3: CASGREGYGYTF
DNA: TGTGCCAGTGGCAGGGAAGGTTATGGCTACACCTTC

size: NA
V: TRBV11-2
D: TRBD1
J: TRBJ1-1
CDR3: CASSLGAGQTNTEAFF
DNA: TGTGCCAGCAGCTTAGGGGCGGGACAGACGAACACTGAAGCTTTCTTT

size: NA
V: TRBV5-1
D: TRBD1
J: TRBJ2-5
CDR3: CASSYRTGSPTKETQYF
DNA: TGCGCCAGCAGCTATAGGACAGGTTCCCCTACCAAAGAGACCCAGTACTTC

size: NA
V: TRBV5-1
D: TRBD2
J: TRBJ2-5
CDR3: CASSREVETQYF
DNA: TGCGCCAGCAGCCGGGAGGTGGAGACCCAGTACTTC

size: few
V: TRBV29-1
D: NA
J: TRBJ2-3
CDR3: CSVLFESDTQYF
DNA: TGCAGCGTTCTGTTCGAGTCGGATACGCAGTATTTT

size: few
V: TRBV4-1
D: TRBD1
J: TRBJ2-7
CDR3: CASSHWTGSSYEQYF
DNA: TGCGCCAGCAGCCACTGGACAGGGAGCTCCTACGAGCAGTACTTC

size: few
V: TRBV25-1
D: NA
J: TRBJ2-3
CDR3: CASSDPLLDTQYF
DNA: TGTGCCAGCAGTGACCCCCTACTAGATACGCAGTATTTT

size: few
V: TRBV6-5
D: TRBD2
J: TRBJ2-7
CDR3: CASTLYASGSYEQYF
DNA: TGTGCCAGCACCCTTTATGCTAGCGGGAGCTACGAGCAGTACTTC

size: few
V: TRBV2
D: NA
J: TRBJ1-1
CDR3: CASRLDEAFF
DNA: TGTGCCAGCAGGCTAGATGAAGCTTTCTTT

size: NA
V: TRBV5-1
D: NA
J: TRBJ2-6
CDR3: CASSGGGAGANVLTF
DNA: TGCGCCAGCAGCGGTGGGGGCGCTGGGGCCAACGTCCTGACTTTC

size: few
V: TRBV5-4
D: NA
J: TRBJ2-1
CDR3: CASSTPRQGGFHNEQFF
DNA: TGTGCCAGCAGCACACCTCGACAGGGAGGATTCCACAATGAGCAGTTCTTC

size: NA
V: TRBV19
D: TRBD1
J: TRBJ2-3
CDR3: CASSDRGGVTDTQYF
DNA: TGTGCCAGTAGTGACAGGGGGGGGGTCACAGATACGCAGTATTTT

size: NA
V: TRBV9
D: NA
J: TRBJ2-2
CDR3: CASSVRSPGTSRELFF
DNA: TGTGCCAGCAGCGTAAGGTCACCAGGCACCTCCCGGGAGCTGTTTTTT

size: NA
V: TRBV29-1
D: TRBD1
J: TRBJ2-6
CDR3: CSVVGTGSSGANVLTF
DNA: TGCAGCGTTGTAGGGACAGGGAGCTCTGGGGCCAACGTCCTGACTTTC

size: NA
V: TRBV30
D: NA
J: TRBJ2-3
CDR3: CAWSVRDSDTQYF
DNA: TGTGCCTGGAGTGTCCGGGACTCGGATACGCAGTATTTT

size: few
V: TRBV2
D: TRBD1
J: TRBJ1-2
CDR3: CASSGQGPNYGYTF
DNA: TGTGCCAGCAGTGGACAGGGCCCTAACTATGGCTACACCTTC

size: NA
V: TRBV4-1
D: TRBD1
J: TRBJ2-1
CDR3: CASSQELGQGAYEQFF
DNA: TGCGCCAGCAGCCAAGAGTTAGGACAGGGGGCTTATGAGCAGTTCTTC

size: NA
V: TRBV29-1
D: NA
J: TRBJ1-2
CDR3: CSVAITGRYGYTF
DNA: TGCAGCGTTGCTATCACAGGTCGCTATGGCTACACCTTC

size: NA
V: TRBV5-1
D: TRBD2
J: TRBJ2-5
CDR3: CASSLTSGQETQYF
DNA: TGCGCCAGCAGCTTGACTAGCGGGCAAGAGACCCAGTACTTC

size: NA
V: TRBV5-8
D: NA
J: TRBJ1-1
CDR3: CASSLQWNTEAFF
DNA: TGTGCCAGCAGCCTACAGTGGAACACTGAAGCTTTCTTT

size: NA
V: TRBV25-1
D: NA
J: TRBJ1-4
CDR3: CASTARSTNEKLFF
DNA: TGTGCCAGCACCGCCAGGTCAACTAATGAAAAACTGTTTTTT

size: NA
V: TRBV7-2
D: TRBD2
J: TRBJ2-7
CDR3: CASSLSSGSDYEQYF
DNA: TGTGCCAGCAGCTTATCCAGCGGGAGTGATTACGAGCAGTACTTC

size: NA
V: TRBV5-4
D: NA
J: TRBJ2-7
CDR3: CASSLDPGSSYEQYF
DNA: TGTGCCAGCAGCTTGGACCCGGGGAGCTCCTACGAGCAGTACTTC

size: NA
V: TRBV30
D: NA
J: TRBJ1-6
CDR3: CACVGGSNSPLHF
DNA: TGTGCCTGCGTCGGAGGCAGCAATTCACCCCTCCACTTT

size: NA
V: TRBV19
D: TRBD2
J: TRBJ2-1
CDR3: CASSIELAPFSYNEQFF
DNA: TGTGCCAGTAGTATCGAACTAGCGCCCTTCTCCTACAATGAGCAGTTCTTC

size: NA
V: TRBV5-1
D: NA
J: TRBJ2-1
CDR3: CASSLAADSGSYNEQFF
DNA: TGCGCCAGCAGCTTGGCCGCGGACTCTGGTTCCTACAATGAGCAGTTCTTC

size: NA
V: TRBV6-5
D: NA
J: TRBJ2-6
CDR3: CASSQGAANVLTF
DNA: TGTGCCAGCAGCCAGGGTGCGGCCAACGTCCTGACTTTC

size: few
V: TRBV5-1
D: TRBD1
J: TRBJ2-7
CDR3: CASSPGTATYEQYF
DNA: TGCGCCAGCAGCCCAGGGACAGCCACCTACGAGCAGTACTTC

size: NA
V: TRBV7-9
D: NA
J: TRBJ1-4
CDR3: CASSPTGNANEKLFF
DNA: TGTGCCAGCAGCCCTACAGGGAATGCTAATGAAAAACTGTTTTTT

size: few
V: TRBV4-2
D: TRBD2
J: TRBJ2-7
CDR3: CASSQGPAGTSGNYEQYF
DNA: TGTGCCAGCAGCCAAGGCCCCGCCGGGACTAGCGGGAACTACGAGCAGTACTTC

size: NA
V: TRBV2
D: NA
J: TRBJ2-5
CDR3: CASSTETQETQYF
DNA: TGTGCCAGCAGTACGGAGACCCAAGAGACCCAGTACTTC

size: NA
V: TRBV19
D: NA
J: TRBJ2-7
CDR3: CASSVEGRGTASEQYF
DNA: TGTGCCAGTAGTGTTGAAGGGCGCGGGACAGCTTCCGAGCAGTACTTC

size: few
V: TRBV14
D: NA
J: TRBJ1-2
CDR3: CASSQRAGYGYTF
DNA: TGTGCCAGCAGCCAGCGGGCGGGCTATGGCTACACCTTC

size: few
V: TRBV25-1
D: TRBD1
J: TRBJ1-2
CDR3: CASSGGQGNYGYTF
DNA: TGTGCCAGCAGTGGGGGACAGGGGAACTATGGCTACACCTTC

size: NA
V: TRBV11-2
D: TRBD1
J: TRBJ1-1
CDR3: CASRRAGGDRGRRTEAFF
DNA: TGTGCTTCAAGGCGGGCGGGTGGGGACAGGGGGCGAAGAACTGAAGCTTTCTTT

size: few
V: TRBV5-1
D: TRBD1
J: TRBJ2-7
CDR3: CASSGTGYEQYF
DNA: TGCGCCAGCAGCGGGACAGGCTACGAGCAGTACTTC

size: NA
V: TRBV4-1
D: TRBD1
J: TRBJ1-6
CDR3: CASSQDPGGYNSPLHF
DNA: TGCGCCAGCAGCCAAGACCCAGGGGGCTATAATTCACCCCTCCACTTT

size: NA
V: TRBV30
D: NA
J: TRBJ2-1
CDR3: CAWSLTGLEGNEQFF
DNA: TGTGCCTGGAGTCTGACAGGCCTGGAAGGTAATGAGCAGTTCTTC

size: few
V: TRBV5-1
D: NA
J: TRBJ2-5
CDR3: CASSLYRDGETQYF
DNA: TGCGCCAGCAGCTTATACAGGGACGGGGAGACCCAGTACTTC

size: few
V: TRBV11-2
D: TRBD1
J: TRBJ2-1
CDR3: CASSSPGGSYNEQFF
DNA: TGTGCCAGCAGCTCACCAGGGGGCTCCTACAATGAGCAGTTCTTC

size: NA
V: TRBV5-1
D: NA
J: TRBJ2-7
CDR3: CASSLVPPGRGDDEQYF
DNA: TGCGCCAGCAGCTTGGTCCCTCCCGGCAGGGGAGACGACGAGCAGTACTTC

size: few
V: TRBV7-9
D: NA
J: TRBJ1-5
CDR3: CASSLTGSQPQHF
DNA: TGTGCCAGCAGCTTAACAGGAAGTCAGCCCCAGCATTTT